Each of the 5 T cell receptor beta chains below was sequenced from the same sample in a study of T cell repertoires in aging, cancer and after chemotherapy. The template was genomic DNA from peripheral blood, not RNA. Rearranged V-D-J TRB sequences were amplified with a mixed TRB-A/B primer pool. TCRdb re-called the multiplex PCR reads with MiXCR, one entry per CDR3 protein. Among about 6,200 distinct CDR3 sequences, 27% were seen once, and the ten largest hold less than 4%. Specimen: blood. The receptors shown here come from a human donor in good health.

Within the sample, this clonotype is medium-sized. CDR3 amino acids: CASSPGTWSSYNEQFF. CDR3 coding DNA: TGTGCCAGCAGCCCCGGGACATGGAGCTCCTACAATGAGCAGTTCTTC. The V gene is TRBV11-2, the J gene TRBJ2-1, with D possibly TRBD1 on 6 matching bases. This CDR3 has 16 amino acids. Per the germline V gene, CDR1 is SGHAT and CDR2 is FQNNGV. The V end was cut by 5 bases, the J end by 0 bases, with 14 bases between.

This clonotype was recorded a few times. This chain links TRBV18 with TRBJ1-2; 9 positions agree with TRBD1. Germline trimming cut 6 bases from V and 8 bases from J; bases unmatched to any gene: 10. Per the germline V gene, CDR1 is KGHSH and CDR2 is LQKENI. The length of the CDR3 is 14 residues. The CDR3 bases are TGTGCCAGCTCGCTTTTTACGGACAGGGGCGGCTACACCTTC. Amino acid sequence: CASSLFTDRGGYTF.

In this sample, this clonotype turned up a few times. The chain couples TRBV7-2 to TRBJ2-7; maybe TRBD1 (6 bases). The CDR3 has 14 amino acids. V lost 1 base to trimming and J lost 6 bases, with 13 bases between them. Germline V CDR1 and CDR2: SGHTA, FQGNSA. The CDR3 loop is CASSLDSGAGEQYV. The CDR3 DNA sequence: TGTGCCAGCAGCTTAGACTCAGGGGCGGGCGAGCAGTACGTC.

This clonotype is deemed medium-sized. The J gene is TRBJ2-7, the V gene TRBV5-1; 7 bases fit TRBD1. This CDR3 is built from 14 residues. Germline CDR1 and CDR2: SGHRS and YFSETQ. With V trimmed by 3 bases and J by 2 bases, 5 bases remained unmatched. For the CDR3, the DNA is TGCGCCAGCAGCTGGGGGACAGAGACCTACGAGCAGTACTTC. Translating gives CASSWGTETYEQYF.

The genes are TRBV11-2 and TRBJ2-1, with a possible D match to TRBD1 (5 bases). CDR3 size: 16 residues. The ends were cut back, 4 bases at V and 4 bases at J, with 17 bases in the middle. The germline CDR1 and CDR2 sequences are SGHAT and FQNNGV. The CDR3 DNA reads TGTGCCAGCAGCTCTCGCTGGACAATGGATTACAATGAGCAGTTCTTC. This translates into CASSSRWTMDYNEQFF.